Below are 23 T cell receptor beta chains sequenced from a single sample in a study of human T cells and chemical hapten exposure. Noted time point: patch test 1, 2 weeks after DPC sensitization. The sample's treatment: therapeutic diphenylcyclopropenone sensitization with weekly scalp DPC. TCRdb reprocessed the RACE reads with MiXCR, giving one entry per CDR3 protein. Of approximately 80,000 distinct CDR3 sequences in the sample, roughly 7.1% were seen once. Sample: whole blood, taken in connection with sensitization to the hapten diphenylcyclopropenone (DPC). These receptors originate from a woman aged 25 to 39 with alopecia areata. Some clones in this sample may be carry-over from other donors' samples.

This clonotype was detected only a few times. J is TRBJ1-2 and V is TRBV7-2; TRBD1 matches 9 bases. CDR3 length: 17 residues. The V and J ends lost 2 bases and 4 bases, in that order; junction bases with no gene match: 11. Germline V gives CDR1 SGHTA, CDR2 FQGNSA. CDR3: CASSLWFDRGIGYGYTF. DNA of the CDR3: TGTGCCAGCAGCTTATGGTTTGACAGGGGGATCGGCTATGGCTACACCTTC.

The chain couples TRBV7-9 to TRBJ1-5; unclear D gene. V was clipped by 3 bases and J by 6 bases, with 12 bases between them. Germline CDR1 and CDR2: SEHNR and FQNEAQ (reference sequence). The CDR3 loop spans 14 amino acids. The CDR3 nucleotides are TGTGCCAGCAGCTTTTCCGAGTTTAGTCAGCCCCAGCATTTT. Its translation: CASSFSEFSQPQHF.

The CDR3 spells CATRTGGSETQYF. CDR3 bases: TGTGCCACGAGGACTGGGGGGAGCGAGACCCAGTACTTC. The gene calls are TRBV5-4 and TRBJ2-5, with D tentatively TRBD2 (6 bases). Germline-derived CDR1 and CDR2 are SGHNT and YYREEE (reference sequence). The CDR3 contains 13 residues. Trimming removed 9 bases at V and 5 bases at J, with 17 bases between. Complete variable domain (other parts from reference TRBV5-4 and TRBJ2-5): ETGVTQSPTHLIKTRGQQVTLRCSSQSGHNTVSWYQQALGQGPQFIFQYYREEENGRGNFPPRFSGLQFPNYSSELNVNALELDDSALYLCATRTGGSETQYFGPGTRLLVL.

This clonotype came up many times. The rearrangement links TRBV5-1 to TRBJ2-4; no clear D. The CDR3 totals 15 residues. V gave up 3 bases and J gave up 1 base, with 11 bases separating them. Germline V lookup: CDR1 SGHRS, CDR2 YFSETQ. CDR3 in amino acids: CASSSLLRAKNIQYF. DNA for the CDR3: TGCGCCAGCAGCTCCCTCCTCAGGGCCAAAAACATTCAGTACTTC. The variable domain in full, with the rest retrieved from reference TRBV5-1 and TRBJ2-4, is KAGVTQTPRYLIKTRGQQVTLSCSPISGHRSVSWYQQTPGQGLQFLFEYFSETQRNKGNFPGRFSGRQFSNSRSEMNVSTLELGDSALYLCASSSLLRAKNIQYFGAGTRLSVL.

A note on this clonotype: Possible read error: a much larger clone is one base away. V and J are TRBV5-1 and TRBJ1-6; unclear D gene. In germline, CDR1 is SGHRS, CDR2 YFSETQ. The CDR3 runs 14 residues. CDR3 sequence (DNA): TGCGCCAGCAGCCAAGATTGGTATAATGCACCCCTCCACTTT. Its translation is CASSQDWYNAPLHF.

This sequence joins TRBV7-7 and TRBJ2-1, with 8 bases aligning to TRBD2. The germline gives CDR1 SSHAT, CDR2 FNYEAQ (reference sequence). The CDR3 runs 15 residues. V shed 3 bases and J 2 bases; nucleotides not matched to a gene: 3. The DNA of the CDR3 is TGTGCCAGCAGCTTGCTAGCGGGTCCCTACAATGAGCAGTTCTTC. This sequence encodes CASSLLAGPYNEQFF.

In this sample, this clonotype turned up many times. V usage is TRBV20-1 and J usage is TRBJ1-1; D is unclear. Trimming removed 4 bases from V and 4 bases from J, with 13 bases in between. The CDR3 is made up of 13 amino acids. Germline-derived CDR1 and CDR2 are DFQATT and SNEGSKA (reference sequence). The CDR3 loop reads CSAKWAGFTEAFF. The CDR3 nucleotides are TGCAGTGCTAAATGGGCGGGGTTCACTGAAGCTTTCTTT.

V usage is TRBV5-1 and J usage is TRBJ1-2, with 12 bases fitting TRBD1. With 4 bases clipped from V and 7 bases from J, the junction kept 5 bases outside the gene matches. The V gene's germline CDR1 is SGHRS and CDR2 YFSETQ. CDR3 length: 14 residues. The CDR3 region is CASSTGTGGFGYTF. The CDR3 bases are TGCGCCAGCAGCACGGGGACAGGGGGCTTTGGCTACACCTTC.

The chain combines TRBV6-2 or TRBV6-3 with TRBJ1-1; D remains unclear. The CDR3 covers 13 residues. Trimming left V 5 bases short and J 4 bases short, with 11 bases between. Germline V gene lookup returns CDR1 MNHEY and CDR2 SVGEGT. The CDR3 sequence: CASSPVCTTEAFF. DNA of the CDR3: TGTGCCAGCAGTCCGGTCTGTACCACTGAAGCTTTCTTT.

The V and J genes are TRBV5-1 and TRBJ2-1; 9 nucleotides match TRBD1. Trimming removed 3 bases from V and 6 bases from J; junction bases left unmatched: 1. Germline V lookup: CDR1 SGHRS, CDR2 YFSETQ. The CDR3 loop spans 13 amino acids. CDR3 residues: CASSWDRANEQFF. The CDR3, as DNA: TGCGCCAGCAGCTGGGACAGGGCCAATGAGCAGTTCTTC.

This clonotype was counted many times. The V gene is TRBV20-1, the J gene TRBJ1-1; a possible D gene is TRBD1 (6 bases). The V gene's germline CDR1 is DFQATT and CDR2 SNEGSKA (reference sequence). CDR3 length: 12 residues. The V end was cut by 3 bases, the J end by 5 bases, with 10 bases between. This CDR3 is CSASPGETEAFF. Written as DNA, the CDR3 is TGCAGTGCTAGTCCAGGGGAAACTGAAGCTTTCTTT.

This clonotype has just a few counts. This chain joins TRBV18 and TRBJ2-7, with D perhaps matching TRBD1 (5 bases). CDR1 is KGHSH and CDR2 is LQKENI in the germline V gene. Trimming took 3 bases from V and 5 from J, leaving 14 bases between them. This CDR3 region has 14 residues. The CDR3 loop reads CASSPPTDRDEQYF. Written as DNA, the CDR3 is TGTGCCAGCTCACCGCCGACAGATAGAGACGAGCAGTACTTC. Looking up the rest from reference TRBV18 and TRBJ2-7 gives the full variable domain: NAGVMQNPRHLVRRRGQEARLRCSPMKGHSHVYWYRQLPEEGLKFMVYLQKENIIDESGMPKERFSAEFPKEGPSILRIQQVVRGDSAAYFCASSPPTDRDEQYFGPGTRLTVT.

Turning to this clonotype: This may arise from a read error, as a much more abundant clone is one base away. The rearrangement links TRBV21-1 to TRBJ2-3; the D segment call TRBD1 is taken from the table without a DNA check. TRBV21-1 is tagged as a pseudogene. This CDR3 comprises 16 residues. The CDR3 protein is CASSESPDTALDTKYF. The CDR3 nucleotides are TGTGCCAGCAGCGAAAGTCCGGACACCGCCCTAGATACGAAGTATTTT.

This clonotype was picked up many times. This chain joins TRBV6-2 or TRBV6-3 and TRBJ2-1, with TRBD1 identical over 9 bases. Germline V gene lookup returns CDR1 MNHEY and CDR2 SVGEGT. CDR3 length equals 13 residues. V trimming: 0 bases; J trimming: 9 bases; junction bases outside the gene matches: 0. CDR3 in amino acids: CASSYSTGGEQFF. CDR3 DNA: TGTGCCAGCAGTTACTCGACAGGGGGTGAGCAGTTCTTC.

This clonotype was observed at least ten times. V gene TRBV6-1 combines with J gene TRBJ2-7; D unresolved. Trimming removed 3 bases at V and 7 bases at J, with 10 bases between. Germline V gives CDR1 MNHNS, CDR2 SASEGT. The CDR3 has 12 residues. Here the CDR3 reads CASSEAAWEQYF. CDR3 bases: TGTGCCAGCAGTGAGGCGGCCTGGGAGCAGTACTTC.

In its sample, this clonotype was seen many times. The chain is built from TRBV18 and TRBJ1-1; no firm D call. CDR1 and CDR2 (germline): KGHSH, LQKENI. V lost 5 bases and J lost 4, with 14 bases in between. The CDR3 has 14 amino acids. CDR3 DNA: TGTGCCAGCTCATCGGCGGGAGGTAGCACTGAAGCTTTCTTT. Protein sequence: CASSSAGGSTEAFF.

Of note for this clonotype: This may arise from a read error, as a much more abundant clone is one base away. The chain uses TRBV10-2 and TRBJ2-7; D unclear. Germline CDR1 reads WSHSY; CDR2 reads SAAADI. This CDR3 spans 11 amino acids. Trimming cost V 2 bases and J 5 bases, with 4 bases left between them. The CDR3 spells CASSEVDEQYF. For the CDR3, the DNA is TGCGCCAGCAGTGAGGTCGACGAGCAGTACTTC.

This clonotype was seen more than once but under ten times. V usage is TRBV2 and J usage is TRBJ1-1, with unresolved D. The CDR3 covers 14 residues. V was cut by 6 bases and J by 1 base, with 12 bases left in between. Germline assignment: CDR1 SNHLY and CDR2 FYNNEI. The CDR3 sequence: CASSLSQQNTEAFF. Written as DNA, the CDR3 is TGTGCCAGCAGCCTGTCACAGCAGAACACTGAAGCTTTCTTT. Full variable domain (missing parts from reference TRBV2 and TRBJ1-1): EPEVTQTPSHQVTQMGQEVILRCVPISNHLYFYWYRQILGQKVEFLVSFYNNEISEKSEIFDDQFSVERPDGSNFTLKIRSTKLEDSAMYFCASSLSQQNTEAFFGQGTRLTVV.

In this sample, this clonotype turned up a few times. The rearrangement joins TRBV27 to TRBJ2-5; D is uncertain. Trimming took 4 bases from V and 5 from J, leaving 11 bases between them. The CDR3 spans 13 residues. Germline CDR1 is MNHEY and CDR2 is SMNVEV (reference sequence). The CDR3 loop reads CASSWMIGETQYF. The CDR3, as DNA: TGTGCCAGCAGTTGGATGATTGGTGAGACCCAGTACTTC.

There are many counts of this clonotype. The chain carries TRBV5-5 and TRBJ1-5; D may be TRBD1 (5 bases). The length of the CDR3 is 14 residues. Per the germline V gene, CDR1 is SGHKS and CDR2 is YYEKEE (reference sequence). V was trimmed by 1 base and J by 6 bases, leaving 11 bases between them. CDR3 protein: CASSLWGVGQPQHF. In DNA form, the CDR3 reads TGTGCCAGCAGCTTGTGGGGGGTCGGTCAGCCCCAGCATTTT.

The genes are TRBV11-1 and TRBJ2-4, with 7 bases matching TRBD2. This CDR3 spans 13 amino acids. V was clipped by 5 bases and J by 9 bases; unmatched bases: 7. Germline values: CDR1 SGHAT, CDR2 FQDESV (reference sequence). The CDR3 region is CASSPTSESIQYF. Written as DNA, the CDR3 is TGTGCCAGCAGCCCCACTAGCGAAAGCATTCAGTACTTC.

This clonotype was recorded many times. This chain links TRBV20-1 with TRBJ2-3; 8 bases line up with TRBD1. Germline CDR1 and CDR2: DFQATT and SNEGSKA (reference sequence). J gave up 7 bases and V 1 base, and 4 bases lay outside the gene matches. CDR3 length: 13 amino acids. CDR3 sequence: CSARGTGRYTQYF. The CDR3 DNA reads TGCAGTGCTAGAGGGACAGGGCGATATACGCAGTATTTT.

This sequence joins TRBV20-1 and TRBJ2-3, with D perhaps TRBD1 (6 bases). This CDR3 comprises 14 residues. The germline V gene has CDR1 DFQATT and CDR2 SNEGSKA (reference sequence). Trimming took 5 bases from V and 6 from J, leaving 18 bases between them. The DNA of the CDR3 is TGCAGTGCTCCCACGACAGGACGTCGGGATACGCAGTATTTT. This gives the protein CSAPTTGRRDTQYF.